These 6 T cell receptor beta chains were sequenced from one sample in a study of cytomegalovirus exposure and HLA in healthy donors. The PCR ran on 60 Vbeta and 13 Jbeta primers. Method: immunoSEQ multiplex PCR; TCRdb's copy keeps in-frame clones and lacks some. The data contain more than 150,000 clones, about three quarters of them singletons. The sequenced sample consisted of PBMCs. These receptors were collected from a woman in her 40s in good health and CMV-seropositive.

The CDR3 loop is CASSRSLTSGGHTDTQYF. DNA of the CDR3: TGTGCCAGCAGCCGAAGCTTGACTAGCGGGGGGCACACAGATACGCAGTATTTT. The chain has TRBV7-2 and TRBJ2-3, with TRBD2 identical over 13 bases. Germline-derived CDR1 and CDR2 are SGHTA and FQGNSA. V lost 5 bases to trimming and J lost 2 bases; unmatched junction nucleotides: 10. This CDR3 spans 18 amino acids.

As to this clone: The same CDR3 is also encoded by other DNA sequences in this sample. The rearrangement uses TRBV19 and TRBJ1-1; D unclear. The CDR3 runs 13 residues. With 3 bases removed from V and 4 bases from J, the gap between germline ends came to 9 bases. In germline, CDR1 is LNHDA, CDR2 SQIVND (reference sequence). The CDR3 coding sequence is TGTGCCAGTAGTATTTTATCGGGCACTGAAGCTTTCTTT. Amino acid sequence: CASSILSGTEAFF.

This clone has only one observation. CDR3 in amino acids: CASSPNGNEQFF. DNA of the CDR3: TGTGCCAGCAGCCCGAACGGCAATGAGCAGTTCTTC. The chain joins TRBV5-4 to TRBJ2-1, with unresolved D. CDR3 length: 12 residues. The germline V and J ends were trimmed by 4 bases and 6 bases, with 8 bases remaining between them. From germline, CDR1 is SGHNT and CDR2 YYREEE (reference sequence). The full variable domain, in which reference TRBV5-4 and TRBJ2-1 provide the parts outside the CDR3, is ETGVTQSPTHLIKTRGQQVTLRCSSQSGHNTVSWYQQALGQGPQFIFQYYREEENGRGNFPPRFSGLQFPNYSSELNVNALELDDSALYLCASSPNGNEQFFGPGTRLTVL.

The chain employs TRBV5-4 and TRBJ1-3, with D maybe TRBD1 (5 bases). The CDR3 covers 15 residues. V lost 5 bases to trimming and J lost 2 bases, with 14 bases between them. CDR1 and CDR2 from the germline V gene are SGHNT and YYREEE (reference sequence). In DNA, the CDR3 is TGTGCCAGCAGGCCTCAAGGGGTGCCTGGAAACACCATATATTTT. It encodes CASRPQGVPGNTIYF. Full variable domain (rest looked up from reference TRBV5-4 and TRBJ1-3): ETGVTQSPTHLIKTRGQQVTLRCSSQSGHNTVSWYQQALGQGPQFIFQYYREEENGRGNFPPRFSGLQFPNYSSELNVNALELDDSALYLCASRPQGVPGNTIYFGEGSWLTVV.

The rearrangement joins TRBV18 to TRBJ1-2; TRBD1 matches at 7 bases. The germline V gene encodes CDR1 KGHSH and CDR2 LQKENI. J lost 8 bases, V lost 2 bases, and 8 bases had no gene match. The CDR3 consists of 14 residues. The CDR3 sequence is CASSPFPTGLGYTF. In DNA, the CDR3 is TGTGCCAGCTCACCATTCCCGACAGGGCTAGGCTACACCTTC.

As for this clone: One end of the junction fails to match germline, which may point to a read error. V and J are TRBV28 and TRBJ2-3; 8 positions agree with TRBD2. Germline loops: CDR1 MDHEN, CDR2 SYDVKM. There are 15 residues in the CDR3. CDR3 nucleotide sequence: TGTGCCAGCAGATTATCCGGGGGGGGGACAGATACGCAGTATTTT. This gives the protein CASRLSGGGTDTQYF.